Given below is one T cell receptor (beta chain) in context. What it binds is not known. The V and J ends lost 10 bases and 5 bases respectively, with 12 bases between them. The germline V gene encodes CDR1 WSHSY and CDR2 SAAADI. The CDR3 extends over 13 amino acids. The sample is drawn from a study of cytomegalovirus exposure and HLA in healthy donors. PCR employed 60 Vbeta and 13 Jbeta primers. Produced via immunoSEQ multiplex PCR; TCRdb's table is partial and in-frame only. The sample holds some 78,000 clones, around 80% seen once. General study findings and limits: Later analysis suggested links between common viral pathogens and several top significant clusters.

The chain joins TRBV10-2 to TRBJ1-6; D gene uncertain. Sequencing was performed on PBMCs. This receptor was taken from a woman aged 50 to 60 in good health and CMV-seropositive. In DNA form, the CDR3 reads TGCGCCACCTCCGGGGTCAATAATTCACCCCTCCACTTT. Its protein product is CATSGVNNSPLHF.